This T cell receptor beta chain was documented in a study of T cells in Graves' hyperthyroidism and ophthalmopathy. Using RNA transcripts as the source, TCR beta CDR3 regions were amplified. TCR CDR3 regions were first amplified by RT-PCR with HTBI primers. TCRdb fed the multiplex PCR reads into MiXCR, producing one record per CDR3 protein. The sample yields around 450,000 distinct CDR3 sequences, approximately 13% seen once. Study observations and caveats: Blood also carried most thyroid clonotypes expanded above 0.001.

CDR1 and CDR2 (germline): DFQATT, SNEGSKA (reference sequence). V shed 3 bases and J 6 bases; nucleotides not matched to a gene: 11. The CDR3 is 16 amino acids. Points on this clonotype: Antigen specificity is unknown.

The sequenced sample was blood. The source is a woman between 18 and 29 years old with Graves' hyperthyroidism. This chain connects TRBV20-1 to TRBJ2-1; TRBD1 aligns across 10 bases. CDR3 region: CSARDSGTGVPNEQFF. CDR3 bases: TGCAGTGCTAGGGACTCGGGGACAGGGGTGCCCAATGAGCAGTTCTTC.